This T cell receptor beta chain was captured by sequencing in a study of T cell changes during pregnancy in multiple sclerosis (dated by TCRdb to between 2017 and 2020). Regarding the study in general: In women with multiple sclerosis, the researchers looked at how the T cell repertoire shifted as pregnancy progressed.

The library was built by means of the immunoSEQ multiplex PCR assay. This immuneACCESS table, as held by TCRdb, lists in-frame sequences with V and J called but not all clones. Of the missing ones, under half trace to an unresolved V gene in checked studies; the others have no known cause. For this sample there are approximately 64,000 clones; 80% to 95% appear just once. The top ten clones comprise 2% to 2.5% of the sample. Regarding this clone: Its specific antigen is unknown. No qualities accompany the bases; no much larger clone lies one base away.

The CDR3 runs 14 residues from the cysteine to the phenylalanine. Only CDR3 DNA is held: 42 bases, read in frame from base 1. CDR1 and CDR2 are drawn from the germline V gene: SGHTA, FQGNSA. V and J lose 6 bases and 2 bases, and a span of 12 bases separates them. This sequence originates from a female donor in good health, enrolled as a control in a pregnancy study. The receptor chain draws on TRBV7-2 and TRBJ2-3; the D gene cannot be resolved reliably. Sample: peripheral blood, taken in the second trimester of pregnancy. The CDR3 protein sequence reads: CASRSTYNTDTQYF. The nucleotides read TGTGCCAGCAGGTCTACTTATAACACAGATACGCAGTATTTT. With the portions outside the CDR3 filled from the reference TRBV7-2 and TRBJ2-3 genes, the complete variable region becomes GAGVSQSPSNKVTEKGKDVELRCDPISGHTALYWYRQSLGQGLEFLIYFQGNSAPDKSGLPSDRFSAERTGGSVSTLTIQRTQQEDSAVYLCASRSTYNTDTQYFGPGTRLTVL.